A single sample is the source of the 8 T cell receptor beta chains below, sequenced in a study of cytomegalovirus exposure and HLA in healthy donors. Use of 60 Vbeta and 13 Jbeta primers characterized the PCR. The assay was immunoSEQ multiplex PCR, and TCRdb's table has in-frame clones only and misses some. The table shows over 130,000 clones, with roughly 76% occurring only once. The source material was PBMCs. These receptors all come from a female donor in good health and CMV-seronegative.

The chain has TRBV6-1 and TRBJ2-1; 12 bases map to TRBD2. Trimming removed 1 base from V and 7 bases from J; junction bases left unmatched: 2. The CDR3 runs to 15 residues. Germline loops: CDR1 MNHNS, CDR2 SASEGT. The CDR3 sequence: CASSEGLAGVNEQFF. Written as DNA, the CDR3 is TGTGCCAGCAGTGAAGGACTAGCGGGAGTAAATGAGCAGTTCTTC.

This chain connects TRBV27 to TRBJ2-7, with 11 bases lining up with TRBD2. The CDR3 loop spans 14 amino acids. The germline CDR1 and CDR2 sequences are MNHEY and SMNVEV (reference sequence). Losses at the gene ends were 5 bases for V and 7 bases for J; bases not matched to a gene: 7. The CDR3 region is CASSIAGGPREQYF. Here the CDR3 DNA reads TGTGCCAGCAGTATAGCGGGAGGGCCGCGGGAGCAGTACTTC.

In its sample, this clone was seen once. This chain joins TRBV5-1 and TRBJ2-5; possibly TRBD2 for D (5 bases). Between the trimmed V and J ends, which lost 3 bases and 4 bases, there was a span of 16 bases. Germline V gives CDR1 SGHRS, CDR2 YFSETQ. The CDR3 length is 15 residues. In DNA, the CDR3 is TGCGCCAGCAGCTCCCACATGGAGGCACGAGAGACCCAGTACTTC. It codes for CASSSHMEARETQYF.

The CDR3, as DNA: TGTGCCTGGTCTAGGGGTAATGAGCAGTTCTTC. This gives the protein CAWSRGNEQFF. The rearrangement joins TRBV30 to TRBJ2-1; D possibly corresponds to TRBD1 (5 bases). Germline V gene lookup returns CDR1 GTSNPN and CDR2 SVGIG (reference sequence). Trimming pared 5 bases from V and 7 bases from J, leaving 9 bases between. The CDR3 length is 11 residues. Looking up the rest from reference TRBV30 and TRBJ2-1 gives the full variable domain: SQTIHQWPATLVQPVGSPLSLECTVEGTSNPNLYWYRQAAGRGLQLLFYSVGIGQISSEVPQNLSASRPQDRQFILSSKKLLLSDSGFYLCAWSRGNEQFFGPGTRLTVL.

The rearrangement links TRBV10-2 to TRBJ2-3, with TRBD2 matching 14 bases. The CDR3 spans 15 residues. The V gene end was trimmed by 11 bases and the J gene end by 4 bases; junction bases not matched to a gene: 8. The germline V gene encodes CDR1 WSHSY and CDR2 SAAADI. The CDR3 region is CACIGTSGRADTQYF. The CDR3 DNA follows: TGCGCCTGCATAGGGACTAGCGGGAGAGCAGATACGCAGTATTTT.

V gene TRBV7-9 combines with J gene TRBJ1-2, with no clear D. CDR3 length: 14 residues. V gave up 2 bases and J gave up 0 bases, with 7 bases separating them. The germline V gene encodes CDR1 SEHNR and CDR2 FQNEAQ (reference sequence). CDR3 region: CASSLLRANYGYTF. For the CDR3, the DNA is TGTGCCAGCAGCTTACTGAGGGCTAACTATGGCTACACCTTC.

The chain recombines TRBV6-1 with TRBJ2-1, with TRBD2 matching over 8 bases. V gave up 10 bases and J gave up 4 bases; unmatched junction bases: 12. CDR3 length: 15 residues. From germline, CDR1 is MNHNS and CDR2 SASEGT. This CDR3 is CAIKLAGLTYNEQFF. The CDR3 DNA reads TGTGCCATTAAGCTAGCGGGCCTTACATACAATGAGCAGTTCTTC.

This rearrangement joins TRBV11-2 to TRBJ2-1, with D perhaps matching TRBD2 (5 bases). This CDR3 contains 16 residues. Trimming removed 1 base at V and 0 bases at J, with 10 bases between. Germline loops: CDR1 SGHAT, CDR2 FQNNGV. CDR3 in DNA: TGTGCCAGCAGCTTAGGAGTAAGCGGCTCCTACAATGAGCAGTTCTTC. Translation: CASSLGVSGSYNEQFF. Supplemented by reference TRBV11-2 and TRBJ2-1, the full variable domain reads EAGVAQSPRYKIIEKRQSVAFWCNPISGHATLYWYQQILGQGPKLLIQFQNNGVVDDSQLPKDRFSAERLKGVDSTLKIQPAKLEDSAVYLCASSLGVSGSYNEQFFGPGTRLTVL.